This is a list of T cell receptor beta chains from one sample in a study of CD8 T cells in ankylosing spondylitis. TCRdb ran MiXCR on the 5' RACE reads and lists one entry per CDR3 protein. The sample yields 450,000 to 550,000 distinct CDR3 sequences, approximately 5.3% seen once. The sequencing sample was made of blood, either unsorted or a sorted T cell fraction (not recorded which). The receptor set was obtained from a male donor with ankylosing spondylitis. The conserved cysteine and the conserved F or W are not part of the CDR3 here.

CDR3aa: ASSENTGGAVTEAF
v_gene: TRBV2
len: 14

CDR3aa: AIKGGQGPLRTDTQY
v_gene: TRBV10-3
len: 15

CDR3aa: SARVGSRTDTQY
v_gene: TRBV20-1
len: 12

CDR3aa: SAALGNTIY
v_gene: TRBV29-1
len: 9

CDR3aa: ASSFPSGGQETQY
v_gene: TRBV12-3/TRBV12-4
len: 13

CDR3aa: ASSPDTGGDSPLH
v_gene: TRBV6-1
len: 13

CDR3aa: ASRRNDRMEGTIY
v_gene: TRBV7-2
len: 13

CDR3aa: ASSLGTLRTEAF
v_gene: TRBV2
len: 12

CDR3aa: ASSQTQGYGEQY
v_gene: TRBV6-1
len: 12

CDR3aa: ASSPLVGANEQF
v_gene: TRBV4-3
len: 12

CDR3aa: ASSPRGVLYYEQY
v_gene: TRBV7-2
len: 13

CDR3aa: ATSDGGRSTEAF
v_gene: TRBV24-1
len: 12

CDR3aa: ASSRTGAGALSSYNEQF
v_gene: TRBV19
len: 17

CDR3aa: ASSSRNRDENYEQY
v_gene: TRBV5-1
len: 14

CDR3aa: SATDKPDQPQH
v_gene: TRBV20-1
len: 11

CDR3aa: ASSLLGLGEETQY
v_gene: TRBV7-2
len: 13

CDR3aa: ASSYGAHNEQF
v_gene: TRBV5-1
len: 11

CDR3aa: AIRGSYSNQPQH
v_gene: TRBV28
len: 12

CDR3aa: SASTGEHYIEQY
v_gene: TRBV20-1
len: 12

CDR3aa: SVEEVVRGPYGYT
v_gene: TRBV29-1
len: 13

CDR3aa: ASSHWGPRTDTQY
v_gene: TRBV27
len: 13

CDR3aa: ASSFPDSEKLF
v_gene: TRBV5-1
len: 11

CDR3aa: SAGLPRLGLLGTQY
v_gene: TRBV20-1
len: 14

CDR3aa: AVSDSATNEKLF
v_gene: TRBV10-3
len: 12

CDR3aa: ASSHRPYYEQY
v_gene: TRBV6-1
len: 11

CDR3aa: ATSRVPGDPF
v_gene: TRBV15
len: 10

CDR3aa: ASSQETNTEAF
v_gene: TRBV14
len: 11

CDR3aa: ASTPLGSYGYT
v_gene: TRBV5-5
len: 11

CDR3aa: SAREKEGHYGYT
v_gene: TRBV20-1
len: 12

CDR3aa: ASSHPGRYNEQF
v_gene: TRBV4-3
len: 12

CDR3aa: ASSRGAGTGVALH
v_gene: TRBV27
len: 13

CDR3aa: SGHRGNYGYT
v_gene: TRBV29-1
len: 10

CDR3aa: ASSYSAVTKSYEQY
v_gene: TRBV6-2/TRBV6-3
len: 14

CDR3aa: ASSRRGLAVQSGELF
v_gene: TRBV7-9
len: 15

CDR3aa: AIRAGQREDEAF
v_gene: TRBV10-3
len: 12

CDR3aa: ASRPSWADRPSEQY
v_gene: TRBV28
len: 14

CDR3aa: ASSFLPGAGESDEQY
v_gene: TRBV12-3/TRBV12-4
len: 15

CDR3aa: SARGGYNEQF
v_gene: TRBV20-1
len: 10

CDR3aa: TGGTSIGRSYEQY
v_gene: TRBV20-1
len: 13

CDR3aa: ASSEPGPDTQY
v_gene: TRBV25-1
len: 11

CDR3aa: ASSPDRVGEKLF
v_gene: TRBV5-1
len: 12

CDR3aa: ASSPHWTGAVNTEAF
v_gene: TRBV4-3
len: 15

CDR3aa: SVGQGTLNTEAF
v_gene: TRBV29-1
len: 12

CDR3aa: ASSQGVSSYNEQF
v_gene: TRBV4-3
len: 13

CDR3aa: ASSRRPESEQF
v_gene: TRBV11-2
len: 11

CDR3aa: ASSVGGRENQPQH
v_gene: TRBV9
len: 13